The 27 T cell receptor beta chains reported below all come from one sample, sequenced in a study of CD8 T cells in ankylosing spondylitis. TCRdb fed the 5' RACE reads into MiXCR, producing one record per CDR3 protein. This sample carries some 250,000 distinct CDR3 sequences, approximately 9% of them seen once, and the ten largest clones take 6.8%. The sample was blood, either unsorted or a sorted T cell fraction (not recorded which). The receptors were sampled from a male donor with ankylosing spondylitis or in good health (not recorded which).

As concerns this clonotype: Given a much more abundant clone one base away, this may be a read error. The J gene is TRBJ2-1, the V gene TRBV5-1; D is possibly TRBD2 (6 bases). Germline assignment: CDR1 SGHRS and CDR2 YFSETQ. The length of the CDR3 is 15 residues. CDR3 sequence: CANSPTGVSYNEQFF. The DNA of the CDR3 is TGCGCCAACAGCCCGACGGGGGTTTCCTACAATGAGCAGTTCTTC.

This clonotype has just a few counts. CDR3 nucleotide sequence: TGCAGTGCTAGCCAGGGTCGGTATGAGCAGTTCTTC. It is translated as CSASQGRYEQFF. The chain recombines TRBV20-1 with TRBJ2-1, with a tentative D call TRBD1 (5 bases). The V and J ends lost 3 bases and 8 bases respectively, with 11 bases between them. Germline CDR1 reads DFQATT; CDR2 reads SNEGSKA (reference sequence). This CDR3 spans 12 amino acids.

This clonotype has at least ten counts. The J gene is TRBJ1-5, the V gene TRBV5-5, with D possibly TRBD1 on 6 matching bases. The length of the CDR3 is 14 residues. Per the germline V gene, CDR1 is SGHKS and CDR2 is YYEKEE (reference sequence). With 4 bases removed from V and 3 bases from J, the gap between germline ends came to 11 bases. CDR3 coding DNA: TGTGCCAGCAGCCGACAGGATTTCAATCAGCCCCAGCATTTT. Amino acids: CASSRQDFNQPQHF.

This clonotype was observed many times. CDR3 residues: CASSLDRGQYNEQFF. CDR3 coding DNA: TGTGCCAGCAGCTTAGATAGGGGGCAGTACAATGAGCAGTTCTTC. The chain links TRBV7-9 to TRBJ2-1, with 7 positions matching TRBD1. Losses at the gene ends were 1 base for V and 4 bases for J; bases not matched to a gene: 4. Germline CDR1 SEHNR, CDR2 FQNEAQ (reference sequence). This CDR3 has 15 amino acids.

This clonotype was counted many times. This chain links TRBV18 with TRBJ2-5; TRBD1 aligns across 7 bases. V lost 5 bases, J lost 5 bases, and 2 bases stayed unmatched. Germline V gene data show CDR1 as KGHSH and CDR2 as LQKENI. The CDR3 length is 12 residues. CDR3 amino acids: CASSARGETQYF. DNA of the CDR3: TGTGCCAGCTCAGCCAGGGGGGAGACCCAGTACTTC.

The sample holds many counts of this clonotype. V gene TRBV6-5 combines with J gene TRBJ2-1; 8 nucleotides line up with TRBD1. Looked up from germline, CDR1 is MNHEY and CDR2 is SVGAGI. V lost 0 bases to trimming and J lost 2 bases; unmatched junction nucleotides: 6. The CDR3 loop spans 17 amino acids. This CDR3 is CASSYSKYRGAYNEQFF. For the CDR3, the DNA is TGTGCCAGCAGTTACTCGAAGTACAGGGGGGCCTACAATGAGCAGTTCTTC.

This clonotype was seen ten or more times. The rearrangement joins TRBV20-1 to TRBJ1-2; D is ambiguous. The CDR3 loop spans 12 amino acids. Trimming stripped 0 bases from V and 8 bases from J, with 10 bases between. CDR1 is DFQATT and CDR2 is SNEGSKA in the germline V gene (reference sequence). The CDR3 is CSARDRLEGYTF. CDR3 bases: TGCAGTGCTAGAGACAGGTTGGAGGGCTACACCTTC.

This clonotype has ten or more counts. V is TRBV12-3 or TRBV12-4 and J is TRBJ1-1; possible D gene TRBD1, 5 bases. The CDR3 sequence is 12 residues long. The germline V and J ends were trimmed by 5 bases and 6 bases, with 10 bases remaining between them. This chain's CDR3 is CASSADRPEAFF. The CDR3 DNA sequence: TGTGCCAGCAGTGCAGACAGACCTGAAGCTTTCTTT.

This clonotype was seen a handful of times. The genes are TRBV11-2 and TRBJ2-3; the match to TRBD2 covers 8 bases. There are 15 residues in the CDR3. CDR1 and CDR2 (germline): SGHAT, FQNNGV. Trimming cost V 3 bases and J 3 bases; bases outside gene matches: 5. CDR3 bases: TGTGCCAGCAGCTTGGGACTAGTAACGACAGATACGCAGTATTTT. As protein: CASSLGLVTTDTQYF.

This clonotype showed up many times. The chain couples TRBV5-1 to TRBJ1-1; 7 nucleotides agree with TRBD1. This CDR3 comprises 15 residues. CDR1 is SGHRS, CDR2 YFSETQ, per germline. Germline trimming cut 0 bases from V and 6 bases from J; bases unmatched to any gene: 8. The CDR3 loop reads CASSLEGQSGAEAFF. Here the CDR3 DNA reads TGCGCCAGCAGCTTGGAGGGACAGTCTGGCGCTGAAGCTTTCTTT. The variable domain in full, with the rest retrieved from reference TRBV5-1 and TRBJ1-1, is KAGVTQTPRYLIKTRGQQVTLSCSPISGHRSVSWYQQTPGQGLQFLFEYFSETQRNKGNFPGRFSGRQFSNSRSEMNVSTLELGDSALYLCASSLEGQSGAEAFFGQGTRLTVV.

This clonotype has ten or more counts. This chain links TRBV29-1 with TRBJ2-4; D may be TRBD2 (5 bases). The CDR3 is 12 residues long. Trimming removed 3 bases from V and 5 bases from J, with 8 bases in between. Looked up from germline, CDR1 is SQVTM and CDR2 is ANQGSEA. The CDR3 nucleotides are TGCAGCGTTGAGTACGGGGAAAACATTCAGTACTTC. This codes for CSVEYGENIQYF.

This clonotype was observed at least ten times. The chain has TRBV20-1 and TRBJ2-1, with unresolved D. The CDR3 totals 10 residues. The V end was cut by 5 bases, the J end by 6 bases, with 5 bases between. Germline-derived CDR1 and CDR2 are DFQATT and SNEGSKA (reference sequence). The CDR3 sequence: CSAELNEQFF. The CDR3 nucleotides are TGCAGTGCTGAGCTCAATGAGCAGTTCTTC.

The chain links TRBV7-9 to TRBJ1-2; no clear D gene. CDR3 size: 13 residues. Germline V gene sequence: CDR1 SEHNR, CDR2 FQNEAQ (reference sequence). The V gene lost 4 bases and the J gene lost 5 bases, with 11 bases spanning the gap. CDR3: CASSSNDGYGYTF. DNA of the CDR3: TGTGCCAGCAGCTCTAACGACGGTTATGGCTACACCTTC.

This clonotype has ten or more counts. Written as DNA, the CDR3 is TGCGCCAGCAGCTTCACGGACAGGGGTACTGAAGCTTTCTTT. Its protein is CASSFTDRGTEAFF. The J gene is TRBJ1-1, the V gene TRBV5-1, with TRBD1 matching over 9 bases. With V trimmed by 2 bases and J by 5 bases, 4 bases remained unmatched. Looked up from germline, CDR1 is SGHRS and CDR2 is YFSETQ. The CDR3 runs 14 residues.

This chain uses TRBV9 with TRBJ2-7; no clear D gene. Germline values: CDR1 SGDLS, CDR2 YYNGEE. The CDR3 covers 14 residues. Trimming took off 0 bases at V and 0 bases at J, with 7 bases between the two ends. The CDR3, as DNA: TGTGCCAGCAGCGTAGAGGGCAGCTCCTACGAGCAGTACTTC. It codes for CASSVEGSSYEQYF.

In this sample, this clonotype turned up many times. The chain combines TRBV5-1 with TRBJ2-1, with TRBD1 matching 12 bases. The germline CDR1 and CDR2 sequences are SGHRS and YFSETQ. Unmatched junction bases numbered 16, after V lost 9 bases and J lost 0 bases. CDR3 length equals 19 residues. CDR3: CATSIGTGGSLSSYNEQFF. The CDR3 nucleotides read TGCGCCACCAGTATCGGGACAGGGGGCTCTCTGAGCTCCTACAATGAGCAGTTCTTC.

This clonotype turned up a few times. The rearrangement joins TRBV6-5 to TRBJ1-1; 7 bases agree with TRBD1. The CDR3 is 13 amino acids. Germline V lookup: CDR1 MNHEY, CDR2 SVGAGI. V was clipped by 2 bases and J by 5 bases; unmatched bases: 2. CDR3 nucleotide sequence: TGTGCCAGCAGTTACACAGGGGAAACTGAAGCTTTCTTT. Translated: CASSYTGETEAFF.

This clonotype was counted many times. The chain combines TRBV7-9 with TRBJ1-1; TRBD1 matches at 12 bases. Unmatched junction bases numbered 4, after V lost 4 bases and J lost 7 bases. CDR1 is SEHNR, CDR2 FQNEAQ, per germline (reference sequence). CDR3 length: 14 residues. For the CDR3, the DNA is TGTGCCAGCAGCTCGGGACAGGGGGCCTTTGAAGCTTTCTTT. Translating gives CASSSGQGAFEAFF. Combining the CDR3 with reference TRBV7-9 and TRBJ1-1 gives the whole variable domain DTGVSQNPRHKITKRGQNVTFRCDPISEHNRLYWYRQTLGQGPEFLTYFQNEAQLEKSRLLSDRFSAERPKGSFSTLEIQRTEQGDSAMYLCASSSGQGAFEAFFGQGTRLTVV.

This clonotype was found a few times. The chain joins TRBV29-1 to TRBJ2-7; a weak D match, TRBD2 (7 bases). V was pared by 7 bases and J by 6 bases, with 19 bases between. The CDR3 runs 13 residues. Germline V gene data show CDR1 as SQVTM and CDR2 as ANQGSEA. CDR3 protein: CSGGGGRMTEQYF. The CDR3, as DNA: TGCAGCGGGGGAGGGGGGCGAATGACCGAGCAGTACTTC.

This clonotype came up many times. V is TRBV7-2 and J is TRBJ1-5, with 7 bases identical to TRBD1. J gave up 7 bases and V 4 bases, and 7 bases lay outside the gene matches. The CDR3 extends over 14 amino acids. CDR1 and CDR2 (germline): SGHTA, FQGNSA. CDR3 in amino acids: CASSSDRESQPQHF. For the CDR3, the DNA is TGTGCCAGCAGCTCCGACAGGGAATCGCAGCCCCAGCATTTT.

This clonotype was picked up many times. This sequence joins TRBV12-3 or TRBV12-4 and TRBJ2-7; D is ambiguous. CDR3 length: 14 amino acids. Trimming removed 1 base from V and 7 bases from J, with 14 bases in between. CDR3 loop: CASSLGLSLGEQYF. The CDR3 DNA is TGTGCCAGCAGTTTAGGACTCTCCTTAGGGGAGCAGTACTTC.

A note on this clonotype: A much larger clone lies one base from this, so it may be a read error. CDR3 bases: TGTGCCATCAGGAACAGGGACCGAGAGACCCAGTACTTC. Its translation is CAIRNRDRETQYF. The genes are TRBV10-3 and TRBJ2-5; perhaps TRBD1 as D (6 bases). The CDR3 length is 13 residues. Germline assignment: CDR1 ENHRY and CDR2 SYGVKD. The V end was cut by 6 bases, the J end by 4 bases, with 12 bases between.

This clonotype came up many times. This chain uses TRBV28 with TRBJ2-5; D is undetermined. This CDR3 contains 12 residues. V lost 3 bases and J lost 3, with 5 bases in between. Per the germline V gene, CDR1 is MDHEN and CDR2 is SYDVKM. The CDR3 DNA is TGTGCCAGCAGTTTTATAGAAGAGACCCAGTACTTC. Its protein is CASSFIEETQYF.

V usage is TRBV5-1 and J usage is TRBJ1-6, with unresolved D. The CDR3 totals 14 residues. V lost 0 bases, J lost 7 bases, and 8 bases lay in between. Germline V gene lookup returns CDR1 SGHRS and CDR2 YFSETQ. The CDR3 here is CASSLEGGNSPLHF. The CDR3 region has the DNA TGCGCCAGCAGCTTGGAAGGTGGCAATTCACCCCTCCACTTT.

This clonotype was counted many times. The chain uses TRBV7-2 and TRBJ2-2; D is perhaps TRBD1 (6 bases). From germline, CDR1 is SGHTA and CDR2 FQGNSA. Trimming cost V 4 bases and J 1 base, with 10 bases left between them. The length of the CDR3 is 15 residues. The CDR3 here is CASSSWTVNTGELFF. In DNA form, the CDR3 reads TGTGCCAGCAGCTCCTGGACAGTGAACACCGGGGAGCTGTTTTTT.

This clonotype was counted a few times. The CDR3 reads CASSLATEPNTGELFF. The DNA for the CDR3 is TGCGCCAGCAGCTTGGCCACAGAACCCAACACCGGGGAGCTGTTTTTT. This chain uses TRBV5-1 with TRBJ2-2; D gene unclear. V lost 0 bases and J lost 2, with 11 bases in between. The germline CDR1 and CDR2 sequences are SGHRS and YFSETQ. The CDR3 has 16 residues. The complete variable domain, with remaining parts taken from reference TRBV5-1 and TRBJ2-2, reads KAGVTQTPRYLIKTRGQQVTLSCSPISGHRSVSWYQQTPGQGLQFLFEYFSETQRNKGNFPGRFSGRQFSNSRSEMNVSTLELGDSALYLCASSLATEPNTGELFFGEGSRLTVL.

This clonotype was found many times. This chain uses TRBV11-2 with TRBJ1-5; 7 bases are a match to TRBD1. The length of the CDR3 is 15 residues. Germline V gives CDR1 SGHAT, CDR2 FQNNGV. V shed 0 bases, J shed 9 bases, and the junction held 8 bases outside the gene matches. The CDR3 coding sequence is TGTGCCAGCAGCTTAGAGACAGGGATGGTGGCGCCCCAGCATTTT. Residues: CASSLETGMVAPQHF. Based on the CDR3 plus reference TRBV11-2 and TRBJ1-5, the full variable domain is EAGVAQSPRYKIIEKRQSVAFWCNPISGHATLYWYQQILGQGPKLLIQFQNNGVVDDSQLPKDRFSAERLKGVDSTLKIQPAKLEDSAVYLCASSLETGMVAPQHFGDGTRLSIL.